Listed below are T cell receptor beta chains from one sample, sequenced in a study of cytomegalovirus exposure and HLA in healthy donors. Here immunoSEQ multiplex PCR was the method, and the copy in TCRdb shows in-frame clones only, minus some. The sample yields 98,000 or so clones, more than 75% seen once. Source material: PBMCs. The source is a woman in her forties in good health and CMV-seronegative. The CDR3 runs from the conserved cysteine through the conserved F or W. The D gene is left open where the match is weak. Part of the rows lack a size; the others show once, few, many or a class for expanded clones.

TRBJ1-6 TRBD1 15 TRBV27 . CASSLGQGINSPLHF TGTGCCAGCAGTCTGGGACAGGGGATTAATTCACCCCTCCACTTT
TRBJ2-7 . 10 TRBV20-1 once CSAEDYEQYF TGCAGTGCGGAGGACTACGAGCAGTACTTC
TRBJ2-7 TRBD1 15 TRBV28 . CASSITGTGAYEQYF TGTGCCAGCAGTATCACGGGGACAGGGGCCTACGAGCAGTACTTC
TRBJ2-7 TRBD1 17 TRBV13 . CASSHSDRGIENYEQYF TGTGCCAGCAGCCACTCAGACAGGGGGATTGAAAACTACGAGCAGTACTTC
TRBJ1-1 . 14 TRBV7-8 . CASSPLDRGTEAFF TGTGCCAGCAGCCCACTGGACAGAGGCACTGAAGCTTTCTTT
TRBJ1-2 TRBD1 14 TRBV18 . CASSPIRTGNGYTF TGTGCCAGCTCACCAATCCGGACAGGGAATGGCTACACCTTC
TRBJ2-7 TRBD2 17 TRBV27 . CASSLVAGGGSAYEQYF TGTGCCAGCAGTTTAGTGGCGGGAGGTGGTTCGGCCTACGAGCAGTACTTC
TRBJ1-5 . 16 TRBV28 . CAIQLRGAASNQPQHF TGTGCCATCCAATTACGGGGGGCCGCCAGCAATCAGCCCCAGCATTTT
TRBJ1-1 . 13 TRBV5-4 . CASSLDGGTEAFF TGTGCCAGCAGCTTGGATGGAGGAACTGAAGCTTTCTTT
TRBJ2-7 . 16 TRBV4-1 few CASSQVHSPQGYEQYF TGCGCCAGCAGCCAAGTCCATTCACCCCAGGGCTACGAGCAGTACTTC
TRBJ2-2 TRBD2 14 TRBV7-3 . CASSSGRSAGELFF TGTGCCAGCAGCTCCGGGAGGTCGGCCGGGGAGCTGTTTTTT
TRBJ2-7 . 14 TRBV7-9 . CASSLRDSAYEQYF TGTGCCAGCAGCTTAAGGGACTCCGCCTACGAGCAGTACTTC
TRBJ2-1 TRBD1 16 TRBV5-6 . CASSWDRGRTYNEQFF TGTGCCAGCAGCTGGGACAGGGGGCGAACCTACAATGAGCAGTTCTTC
TRBJ2-1 . 13 TRBV11-2 once CASSLGGFNEQFF TGTGCCAGCAGCTTAGGCGGGTTTAATGAGCAGTTCTTC
TRBJ2-7 TRBD2 15 TRBV13 few CASSPWASGSYEQYF TGTGCCAGCAGCCCATGGGCTAGCGGGAGCTACGAGCAGTACTTC
TRBJ2-3 . 15 TRBV15 . CATSRGVQGPDTQYF TGTGCCACCAGCAGAGGCGTACAGGGCCCAGATACGCAGTATTTT
TRBJ2-1 TRBD1 13 TRBV18 . CASSPPQGYEQFF TGTGCCAGCTCACCTCCACAGGGGTATGAGCAGTTCTTC
TRBJ2-7 . 15 TRBV28 . CASSSGGRGVYEQYF TGTGCCAGCAGTTCAGGAGGCAGGGGGGTCTACGAGCAGTACTTC
TRBJ1-1 . 14 TRBV29-1 . CSVHDWIMNTEAFF TGCAGCGTTCATGACTGGATCATGAACACTGAAGCTTTCTTT
TRBJ1-1 TRBD1 15 TRBV7-2 . CASSLRTGPNTEAFF TGTGCCAGCAGCCTTAGGACAGGACCGAACACTGAAGCTTTCTTT
TRBJ1-2 . 13 TRBV28 . CASSFSSDYGYTF TGTGCCAGCAGTTTCTCCTCGGACTATGGCTACACCTTC
TRBJ1-5 . 15 TRBV10-3 few CATRWTLGSNQPQHF TGTGCCACCCGGTGGACTCTCGGGAGCAATCAGCCCCAGCATTTT
TRBJ2-7 TRBD1 15 TRBV29-1 few CSVEEGDRGAYEQYF TGCAGCGTTGAAGAGGGGGACAGGGGCGCTTACGAGCAGTACTTC
TRBJ2-2 . 13 TRBV28 . CASMSGAGGELFF TGTGCCAGCATGTCAGGGGCAGGCGGGGAGCTGTTTTTT
TRBJ2-3 TRBD2 15 TRBV5-5 . CASSSAGGLMGTQYF TGTGCCAGCAGCTCAGCGGGAGGTTTGATGGGTACGCAGTATTTT
TRBJ2-2 . 13 TRBV7-3 . CASSSPGAGELFF TGTGCCAGCAGCTCCCCGGGGGCCGGGGAGCTGTTTTTT
TRBJ1-5 TRBD1 15 TRBV15 . CATSRDMQGVQPQHF TGTGCCACCAGCAGAGATATGCAGGGGGTGCAGCCCCAGCATTTT
TRBJ1-2 TRBD1 17 TRBV11-1 . CASSRAGGRTIDYGYTF TGTGCCAGCAGCCGGGCAGGGGGTCGGACCATCGACTATGGCTACACCTTC
TRBJ1-4 TRBD1 14 TRBV27 . CASSSGLGGEKLFF TGTGCCAGCAGTTCGGGGTTAGGGGGCGAAAAACTGTTTTTT
TRBJ2-5 . 14 TRBV7-9 . CASTAAAGGETQYF TGTGCCAGCACCGCCGCAGCGGGTGGGGAGACCCAGTACTTC
TRBJ2-7 . 12 TRBV6-1 . CASGGLRNEQYF TGTGCCAGCGGGGGACTGAGGAACGAGCAGTACTTC
TRBJ2-7 TRBD1 15 TRBV18 . CASSPPSRDSYEQYF TGTGCCAGCTCACCACCATCCCGGGACAGCTACGAGCAGTACTTC
TRBJ2-5 TRBD2 13 TRBV11-2 . CASSFPGGETQYF TGTGCCAGCAGCTTCCCGGGGGGAGAGACCCAGTACTTC
TRBJ1-2 . 13 TRBV7-9 . CASRPPGEWGYTF TGTGCCAGCAGACCGCCCGGAGAGTGGGGCTACACCTTC
TRBJ1-2 . 15 TRBV6-5 . CASSYSGGVTYGYTF TGTGCCAGCAGTTACTCAGGGGGGGTCACCTATGGCTACACCTTC
TRBJ1-5 . 15 TRBV9 . CASSVGPGVSQPQHF TGTGCCAGCAGCGTAGGACCAGGGGTTAGTCAGCCCCAGCATTTT
TRBJ1-5 . 14 TRBV19 once CASSYRILDQPQHF TGTGCCAGTAGTTACAGGATATTGGATCAGCCCCAGCATTTT
TRBJ1-1 . 14 TRBV7-9 . CASSLAQKNTEAFF TGTGCCAGCAGCTTAGCACAGAAGAACACTGAAGCTTTCTTT
TRBJ2-3 TRBD2 19 TRBV27 . CASSLHPWDGLASTDTQYF TGTGCCAGCAGTTTACATCCCTGGGACGGACTAGCTAGCACAGATACGCAGTATTTT
TRBJ2-1 . 12 TRBV10-3 . CAISGAGNEQFF TGTGCCATCAGTGGGGCGGGTAATGAGCAGTTCTTC
TRBJ2-5 . 13 TRBV10-2 . CATLPGLRETQYF TGCGCCACCTTGCCGGGACTTCGAGAGACCCAGTACTTC
TRBJ2-6 TRBD2 18 TRBV2 . CASSELGGRTAGANVLTF TGTGCCAGCAGTGAACTGGGCGGGAGGACCGCTGGGGCCAACGTCCTGACTTTC
TRBJ2-2 TRBD1 14 TRBV4-3 . CASSQDRGIGELFF TGCGCCAGCAGCCAGGACAGGGGTATCGGGGAGCTGTTTTTT
TRBJ2-7 TRBD2 15 TRBV9 . CASSALAGGTYEQYF TGTGCCAGCAGCGCCCTAGCGGGAGGGACCTACGAGCAGTACTTC
TRBJ1-3 . 11 TRBV5-4 few CASSQGNTIYF TGTGCCAGCAGCCAGGGGAACACCATATATTTT
TRBJ2-1 . 14 TRBV27 . CASSLSPEGYEQFF TGTGCCAGCAGCCTATCCCCGGAGGGCTATGAGCAGTTCTTC
TRBJ2-1 . 18 TRBV5-4 . CASSPVIGAGASYNEQFF TGTGCCAGCAGCCCGGTGATCGGAGCCGGTGCCTCCTACAATGAGCAGTTCTTC
TRBJ2-1 . 11 TRBV6-5 . CASSYSGLSFF TGTGCCAGCAGTTACTCGGGGCTCTCGTTCTTC
TRBJ1-1 . 16 TRBV28 . CASSLLPTRQLPSSFF TGTGCCAGCAGTTTACTCCCAACAAGACAGCTACCTTCAAGCTTCTTT
TRBJ2-5 . 11 TRBV9 . CASSSRETQYF TGTGCCAGCTCTTCGAGGGAGACCCAGTACTTC
TRBJ1-4 . 14 TRBV5-4 . CASSQGQYNEKLFF TGTGCCAGCAGCCAGGGACAATATAATGAAAAACTGTTTTTT
TRBJ2-1 . 12 TRBV4-2 . CASSPFSNEQFF TGTGCCAGCAGCCCGTTCAGCAATGAGCAGTTCTTC
TRBJ1-2 TRBD1 14 TRBV13 . CASSLGQGNGGYTF TGTGCCAGCAGCTTAGGACAGGGGAATGGTGGCTACACCTTC
TRBJ2-3 TRBD2 16 TRBV15 . CATSPHGMVAGETQYF TGTGCCACCAGCCCCCACGGGATGGTAGCGGGAGAGACGCAGTATTTT
TRBJ2-3 TRBD2 16 TRBV4-3 . CASSQSTSGSSDTQYF TGCGCCAGCAGCCAATCGACTAGCGGGAGTTCAGATACGCAGTATTTT
TRBJ2-1 . 15 TRBV5-6 . CASSSGTLLWDEQFF TGTGCCAGCAGCTCCGGGACATTGTTATGGGATGAGCAGTTCTTC
TRBJ2-4 . 16 TRBV7-9 . CASSFSGQPAKNIQYF TGTGCCAGCAGCTTTTCCGGACAGCCAGCCAAAAACATTCAGTACTTC